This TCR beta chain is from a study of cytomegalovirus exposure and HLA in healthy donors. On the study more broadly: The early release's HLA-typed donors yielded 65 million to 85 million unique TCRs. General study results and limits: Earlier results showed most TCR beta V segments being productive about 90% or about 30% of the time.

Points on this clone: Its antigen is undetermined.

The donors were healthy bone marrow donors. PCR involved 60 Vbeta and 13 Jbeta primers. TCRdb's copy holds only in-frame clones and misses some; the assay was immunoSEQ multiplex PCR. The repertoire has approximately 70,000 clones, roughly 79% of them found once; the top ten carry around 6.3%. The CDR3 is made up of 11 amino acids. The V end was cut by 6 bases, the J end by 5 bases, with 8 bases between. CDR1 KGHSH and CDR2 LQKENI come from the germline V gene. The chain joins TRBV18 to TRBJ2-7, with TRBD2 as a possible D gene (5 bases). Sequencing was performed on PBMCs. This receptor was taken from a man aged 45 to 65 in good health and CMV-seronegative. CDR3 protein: CASSERHEQYF. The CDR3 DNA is TGTGCCAGCTCCGAGCGGCACGAGCAGTACTTC. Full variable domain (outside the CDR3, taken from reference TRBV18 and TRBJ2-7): NAGVMQNPRHLVRRRGQEARLRCSPMKGHSHVYWYRQLPEEGLKFMVYLQKENIIDESGMPKERFSAEFPKEGPSILRIQQVVRGDSAAYFCASSERHEQYFGPGTRLTVT.